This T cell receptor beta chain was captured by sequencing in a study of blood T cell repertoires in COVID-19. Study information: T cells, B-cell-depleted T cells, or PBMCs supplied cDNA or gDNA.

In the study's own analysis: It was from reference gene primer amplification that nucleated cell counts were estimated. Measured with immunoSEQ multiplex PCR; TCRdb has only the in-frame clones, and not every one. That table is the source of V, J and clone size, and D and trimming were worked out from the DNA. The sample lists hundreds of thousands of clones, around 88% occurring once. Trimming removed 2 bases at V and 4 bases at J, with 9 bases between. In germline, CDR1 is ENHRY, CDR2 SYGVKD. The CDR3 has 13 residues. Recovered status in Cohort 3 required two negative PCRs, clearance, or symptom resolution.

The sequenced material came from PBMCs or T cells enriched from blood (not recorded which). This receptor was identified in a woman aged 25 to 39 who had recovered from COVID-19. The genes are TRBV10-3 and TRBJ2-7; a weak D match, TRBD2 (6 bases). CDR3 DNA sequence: TGTGCCATCAGTGAGGGGGGACTTTACGAGCAGTACTTC. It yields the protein CAISEGGLYEQYF.